This TCR beta chain was identified in a study of PD-1 blockade in classical Hodgkin lymphoma. Study-level results: Baseline diversity resembling that of newly diagnosed patients was seen in complete responders. Whereas CD4+ TCR diversity had risen significantly by C4D1, CD8+ TCR diversity had not.

Each patient relapsed following autologous stem cell transplantation, and prior brentuximab vedotin exposure differed. From thawed PBMCs, magnetic negative selection was used to isolate the CD8+ T cells. Sequenced by immunoSEQ multiplex PCR; TCRdb stores in-frame clones only, minus some. The sample holds about 27,000 clones, almost 90% seen once. J lost 6 bases, V lost 4 bases, and 6 bases had no gene match. Germline values: CDR1 SEHNR, CDR2 FQNEAQ (reference sequence). This CDR3 has 13 residues. Concerning this clone: Its antigen is still unknown.

Sequences were derived from CD8+ T cells from blood, sampled at baseline. This rearrangement joins TRBV7-9 to TRBJ2-7; 7 nucleotides match TRBD1. The clonotype comes from a human donor with classical Hodgkin lymphoma. The CDR3 reads CASSSQGILEQYF. In DNA form, the CDR3 reads TGTGCCAGCAGCTCACAGGGGATTCTCGAGCAGTACTTC.